This T cell receptor beta chain emerged from a study of cytomegalovirus exposure and HLA in healthy donors. Study information: Drawn from HLA-typed donors, about 85 million unique TCRs were held in an early data release.

Primers: 60 Vbeta forward and 13 Jbeta reverse. TCRdb's table, derived via immunoSEQ multiplex PCR, lists solely in-frame clones and lacks some. The sample lists fewer than 120,000 clones; approximately 78% were seen once. As concerns this clone: Its antigen is currently unknown.

Study-level findings and limits: The study listed roughly 150 cytomegalovirus-associated TCR beta chains. In an earlier analysis, about 87% or about 30%: the productive usage of most TCR beta V segments.

The sample was PBMCs. This TCR derives from a woman younger than 45 in good health and CMV-seronegative.

The CDR3 DNA sequence: TGTGCCAGCAGCACGAGGACAGGTGCCGGCTATGGCTACACCTTC. Its translation: CASSTRTGAGYGYTF. The gene calls are TRBV7-2 and TRBJ1-2; 7 nucleotides agree with TRBD1. CDR1 SGHTA and CDR2 FQGNSA come from the germline V gene. J was trimmed by 4 bases and V by 5 bases; bases with no gene match: 10. This CDR3 comprises 15 residues.